A selection of T cell receptor beta chains follows, all from one sample in a study of T cells after yellow fever vaccination. In TCRdb, the 5' RACE reads were re-called with MiXCR into one record per CDR3 protein. Of a few hundred thousand distinct CDR3 sequences in the sample, roughly 4% were seen once. This specimen consisted of PBMCs, obtained 5 days after the yellow fever booster vaccination. All receptors derive from a young man who received the YFV17D yellow fever vaccine. CDR3s include the opening cysteine and the closing phenylalanine or tryptophan. D genes are given only for firm matches. Some rows have no size entry. The others give once, few or many, or a class for an expanded clone.

D gene: NA; V gene: TRBV5-1; clone size: few; J gene: TRBJ1-4; CDR3 DNA: TGCGCCAGCAGCTTTAGGGGCAACAATGAAAAACTGTTTTTT; CDR3 protein: CASSFRGNNEKLFF
D gene: NA; V gene: TRBV7-9; clone size: NA; J gene: TRBJ1-2; CDR3 DNA: TGTGCCAGCAGGCCGATGTCTGGGGGCGGCTATGGCTACACCTTC; CDR3 protein: CASRPMSGGGYGYTF
D gene: NA; V gene: TRBV7-9; clone size: NA; J gene: TRBJ1-2; CDR3 DNA: TGTGCCAGCAGCGCTAAAACCGCCGACAGAAACTATGGCTACACCTTC; CDR3 protein: CASSAKTADRNYGYTF
D gene: TRBD1; V gene: TRBV6-5; clone size: many; J gene: TRBJ2-7; CDR3 DNA: TGTGCCAGCATGGGACAGACCTACGAGCAGTACTTC; CDR3 protein: CASMGQTYEQYF
D gene: NA; V gene: TRBV6-5; clone size: NA; J gene: TRBJ2-5; CDR3 DNA: TGTGCCAGCAGTTACGCAGGGAACCAAGAGACCCAGTACTTC; CDR3 protein: CASSYAGNQETQYF
D gene: NA; V gene: TRBV6-1; clone size: many; J gene: TRBJ1-5; CDR3 DNA: TGTGCCAGCATTCGTTGGGGGGAAGAAAATCAGCCCCAGCATTTT; CDR3 protein: CASIRWGEENQPQHF
D gene: TRBD2; V gene: TRBV18; clone size: few; J gene: TRBJ2-1; CDR3 DNA: TGTGCCAGCTCACCCGCCACTAGCGGGGGGGCGTATGAGCAGTTCTTC; CDR3 protein: CASSPATSGGAYEQFF
D gene: NA; V gene: TRBV29-1; clone size: many; J gene: TRBJ2-3; CDR3 DNA: TGCAGCGTTGAAAAGGTGACCATTCCCACAGATACGCAGTATTTT; CDR3 protein: CSVEKVTIPTDTQYF
D gene: NA; V gene: TRBV7-2; clone size: NA; J gene: TRBJ2-5; CDR3 DNA: TGTGCCAGCAGCGGGGGCTACCTGCGGGAGACCCAGTACTTC; CDR3 protein: CASSGGYLRETQYF
D gene: TRBD2; V gene: TRBV20-1; clone size: NA; J gene: TRBJ2-1; CDR3 DNA: TGCAGTGCTTTTAGCGGGGGGGCCAATGAGCAGTTCTTC; CDR3 protein: CSAFSGGANEQFF
D gene: TRBD1; V gene: TRBV20-1; clone size: many; J gene: TRBJ1-2; CDR3 DNA: TGCAGTGCGCGAACGTCACAGGGGGCTGGCTACACCTTC; CDR3 protein: CSARTSQGAGYTF
D gene: NA; V gene: TRBV6-5; clone size: many; J gene: TRBJ2-2; CDR3 DNA: TGTGCCAGCAGTTGGGGGTCCCCAAGGCACACCGGGGAGCTGTTTTTT; CDR3 protein: CASSWGSPRHTGELFF